This T cell receptor (beta chain) was captured by sequencing in a study of T cell repertoires in cytomegalovirus infection (dated 2019 in TCRdb). About the investigation overall: Recently identified HLA-C-restricted CMV epitopes, whose presentation resists viral immunomodulation, were targeted by peptide stimulations together with well-studied HLA-B-restricted epitopes. Donor HLA type was relevant to the analysis, as public TCR beta signatures indicated carriage of CMV infection together with the matching HLA type. Overall study results and their limits: In the ex vivo response, HLA-C-restricted CMV-specific TCR beta clonotypes were dominant, and in two of eight donors the single most frequent clonotype came from this HLA-C-restricted group. In both this cohort and an independent cohort of under 450 donors, the cumulative frequency of public TCR beta family members distinguished carriers of CMV infection plus the relevant HLA type.

The treatment or condition tag for this specimen amounts to: in vitro stimulation with specific CMV peptide epitopes to enrich CMV-specific T cells. Sequencing was performed on an Illumina HiSeq 1500. Using fastp at Q25 and MiXCR, TCRdb reprocessed the public reads and kept productive beta chains. Rows are unified per CDR3 protein, each entry keeping the most common DNA and genes. The sample yields approximately 390,000 distinct CDR3 sequences; roughly 36% were counted once. Less than 15% of the sample is in the top ten clones. There are a few counts of this clonotype. It lacks a known antigen. The sample holds no much larger clone one base away, and base qualities are not on file. The germline V gene provides CDR1 SGHTA and CDR2 FQGNSA. Cut back by 5 bases and 9 bases, the V and J ends lie 20 bases apart. The CDR3, cysteine through phenylalanine, is 15 amino acids long. Kept here is only the CDR3 DNA, which spans 45 bases and is read in frame from base 1.

This receptor chain uses TRBV7-2 and TRBJ1-5, with the D segment identity uncertain. The receptor comes from a human donor in good health (CMV status not recorded). Some clones in this sample may be carry-over from other donors' samples. This specimen consisted of cultured PBMCs, obtained from culture after CMV antigen stimulation. The CDR3 reads as follows: CASSRSSGKNSPQHF. In nucleotide form, the sequence is TGTGCCAGCAGCCGGAGCTCCGGGAAAAACTCGCCCCAGCATTTT.